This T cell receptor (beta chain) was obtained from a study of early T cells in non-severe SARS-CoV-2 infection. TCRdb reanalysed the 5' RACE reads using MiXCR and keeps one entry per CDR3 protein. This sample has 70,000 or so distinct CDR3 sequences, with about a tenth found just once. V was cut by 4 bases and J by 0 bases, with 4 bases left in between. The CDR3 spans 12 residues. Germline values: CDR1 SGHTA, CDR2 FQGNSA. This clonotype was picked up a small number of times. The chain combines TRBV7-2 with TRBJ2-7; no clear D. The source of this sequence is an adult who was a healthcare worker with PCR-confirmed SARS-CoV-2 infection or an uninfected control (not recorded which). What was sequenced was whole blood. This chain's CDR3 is CASSYNSYEQYF. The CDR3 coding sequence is TGTGCCAGCAGCTACAACTCCTACGAGCAGTACTTC.